Listed below are T cell receptor beta chains from one sample, sequenced in a study of blood T cells in healthy people across ages. MiXCR, applied by TCRdb to the 5' RACE reads, yields one record per CDR3 protein. The sample records 1.5 million or so distinct CDR3 sequences, around 40% being singletons. Sequenced input: blood. All receptors derive from a woman between 18 and 30 years old in good health. Each CDR3 is given without its conserved first and last residue. The order of the fields is D gene, J gene, V gene, CDR3 protein. A D gene is named only where the DNA matches it firmly.

D gene: TRBD1
J gene: TRBJ2-7
V gene: TRBV10-3
CDR3 protein: AIRNGRQGAGEQY

D gene: TRBD1
J gene: TRBJ1-2
V gene: TRBV6-5
CDR3 protein: ASSPQGVYGYT

D gene: TRBD1
J gene: TRBJ2-7
V gene: TRBV7-9
CDR3 protein: ASSLGQGAAYEQY

D gene: TRBD2
J gene: TRBJ2-1
V gene: TRBV7-2
CDR3 protein: ASSLGPAGGPPLYNEQF

D gene: NA
J gene: TRBJ2-4
V gene: TRBV4-1
CDR3 protein: ASRPAGGLRAKNIQY

D gene: NA
J gene: TRBJ1-1
V gene: TRBV7-6
CDR3 protein: ASSLREGGEAF

D gene: NA
J gene: TRBJ1-2
V gene: TRBV20-1
CDR3 protein: SARDYRVISYGYT

D gene: TRBD2
J gene: TRBJ2-1
V gene: TRBV7-3
CDR3 protein: ASSLVAGLAGPYNEQF

D gene: TRBD2
J gene: TRBJ2-3
V gene: TRBV20-1
CDR3 protein: SAKNRAGEDTQY

D gene: TRBD1
J gene: TRBJ2-7
V gene: TRBV29-1
CDR3 protein: SVAGPGGQGFSYEQY

D gene: TRBD1
J gene: TRBJ1-5
V gene: TRBV29-1
CDR3 protein: SVGHRGDQPQH

D gene: NA
J gene: TRBJ1-4
V gene: TRBV7-8
CDR3 protein: ASSLGPSAGMEKLF

D gene: NA
J gene: NA
V gene: TRBV9
CDR3 protein: ASSVAPGSPYEQY

D gene: TRBD1
J gene: TRBJ2-6
V gene: TRBV15
CDR3 protein: ATSSEGQGWWTGANVLT

D gene: NA
J gene: TRBJ1-6
V gene: TRBV28
CDR3 protein: ASSSLGGGSPLH

D gene: NA
J gene: TRBJ1-1
V gene: TRBV7-9
CDR3 protein: ASSFQTGGAEAF

D gene: NA
J gene: TRBJ2-7
V gene: TRBV20-1
CDR3 protein: SAREAGFSYEQY

D gene: NA
J gene: TRBJ1-3
V gene: TRBV15
CDR3 protein: ATSKDRSNTIY

D gene: TRBD2
J gene: TRBJ2-3
V gene: TRBV5-1
CDR3 protein: ASSQGPAGADTQY

D gene: TRBD1
J gene: TRBJ2-2
V gene: TRBV3-1
CDR3 protein: ASSHQGAGELF

D gene: NA
J gene: TRBJ1-2
V gene: TRBV4-1
CDR3 protein: ASSYGASGYT

D gene: TRBD1
J gene: TRBJ2-7
V gene: TRBV6-6
CDR3 protein: ASSYSGTGPYEQY

D gene: TRBD1
J gene: TRBJ1-2
V gene: TRBV6-5
CDR3 protein: ASSSGGTGAVDNYGYT

D gene: NA
J gene: TRBJ1-5
V gene: TRBV6-2/TRBV6-3
CDR3 protein: ASTWRGRTGQPQH

D gene: NA
J gene: TRBJ1-2
V gene: TRBV20-1
CDR3 protein: SALNPQTSNYGYT

D gene: NA
J gene: TRBJ1-5
V gene: TRBV21-1
CDR3 protein: ASSKGGPGQQRKPQH

D gene: TRBD1
J gene: TRBJ2-1
V gene: TRBV6-6
CDR3 protein: ASSDRQGVGGNEQF

D gene: NA
J gene: TRBJ2-3
V gene: TRBV5-1
CDR3 protein: ASSPTGPADTQY

D gene: NA
J gene: TRBJ2-3
V gene: TRBV5-5
CDR3 protein: ASSLWGGGSTDTQY

D gene: NA
J gene: TRBJ2-2
V gene: TRBV7-9
CDR3 protein: ASSLTLSLTGELF

D gene: NA
J gene: TRBJ2-3
V gene: TRBV4-3
CDR3 protein: ASSTRDIRTDTQY

D gene: NA
J gene: TRBJ1-6
V gene: TRBV7-2
CDR3 protein: ASSLRSPYGASRSPLH

D gene: TRBD1
J gene: TRBJ1-6
V gene: TRBV9
CDR3 protein: ASSPRDRSSYNSPLH

D gene: TRBD2
J gene: TRBJ2-3
V gene: TRBV6-5
CDR3 protein: ASSYHRLASTDTQY

D gene: TRBD1
J gene: TRBJ2-1
V gene: TRBV20-1
CDR3 protein: SARDRERDSRSYNEQF

D gene: NA
J gene: TRBJ2-5
V gene: TRBV6-2/TRBV6-3
CDR3 protein: ASSYSGVQETQY

D gene: NA
J gene: TRBJ1-1
V gene: TRBV6-2/TRBV6-3
CDR3 protein: ASSYSTGFTEAF

D gene: TRBD2
J gene: TRBJ2-7
V gene: TRBV13
CDR3 protein: ASSLGTAGPLDEQY

D gene: TRBD2
J gene: TRBJ2-7
V gene: TRBV27
CDR3 protein: AGSNHLAVTYEQY

D gene: TRBD2
J gene: TRBJ2-1
V gene: TRBV7-9
CDR3 protein: ASSSVLAGGPYNEQF

D gene: NA
J gene: TRBJ1-1
V gene: TRBV15
CDR3 protein: ATSRDGQNTEAF

D gene: NA
J gene: TRBJ1-5
V gene: TRBV30
CDR3 protein: AWSDRLNQPQH

D gene: NA
J gene: TRBJ2-3
V gene: TRBV3-1
CDR3 protein: ASSQDWVAQY

D gene: NA
J gene: TRBJ2-5
V gene: TRBV28
CDR3 protein: ASGFTTQETQY

D gene: NA
J gene: TRBJ1-5
V gene: TRBV20-1
CDR3 protein: SASSGVDQPQH

D gene: TRBD1
J gene: TRBJ1-5
V gene: TRBV15
CDR3 protein: ATSSRSRGLSQPQH

D gene: TRBD1
J gene: TRBJ1-2
V gene: TRBV10-3
CDR3 protein: AISGPTGGGGYGYT

D gene: TRBD1
J gene: TRBJ1-5
V gene: TRBV24-1
CDR3 protein: ATSDQQGFGQPQH